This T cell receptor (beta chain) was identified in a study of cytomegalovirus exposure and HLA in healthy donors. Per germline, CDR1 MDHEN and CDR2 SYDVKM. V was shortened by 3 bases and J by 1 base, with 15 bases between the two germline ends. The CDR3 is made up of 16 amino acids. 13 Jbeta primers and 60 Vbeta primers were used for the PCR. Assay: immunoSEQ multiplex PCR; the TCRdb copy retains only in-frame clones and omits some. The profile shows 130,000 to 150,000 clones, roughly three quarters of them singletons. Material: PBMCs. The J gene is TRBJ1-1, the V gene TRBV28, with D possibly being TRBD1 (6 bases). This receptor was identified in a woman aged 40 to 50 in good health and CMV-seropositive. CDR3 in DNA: TGTGCCAGCAGTTTGTTGGGCCAGGGGCGGAACACTGAAGCTTTCTTT. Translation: CASSLLGQGRNTEAFF.